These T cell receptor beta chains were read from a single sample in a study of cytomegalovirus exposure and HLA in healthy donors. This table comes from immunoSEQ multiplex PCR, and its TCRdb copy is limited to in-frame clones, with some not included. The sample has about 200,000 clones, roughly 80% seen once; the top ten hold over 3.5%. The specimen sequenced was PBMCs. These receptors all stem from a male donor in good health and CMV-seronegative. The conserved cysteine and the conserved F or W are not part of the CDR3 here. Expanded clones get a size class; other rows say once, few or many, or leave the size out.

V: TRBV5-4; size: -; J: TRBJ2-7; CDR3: ASSPGLAGGPYEQY
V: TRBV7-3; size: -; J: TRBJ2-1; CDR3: ASSSRQSSYNEQF
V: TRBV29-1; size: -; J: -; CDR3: SAAGTGSSSYEQY
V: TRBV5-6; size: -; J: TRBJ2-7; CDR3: ASSSYGLAGAGDEQY
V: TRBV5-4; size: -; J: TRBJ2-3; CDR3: ASSARGPATDTQY
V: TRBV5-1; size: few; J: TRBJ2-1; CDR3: ASSLIVAGIYNEQF
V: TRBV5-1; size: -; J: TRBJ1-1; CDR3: ASSLKTGPPNTEAF
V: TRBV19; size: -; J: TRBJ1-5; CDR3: ASSHGTGNQPQH
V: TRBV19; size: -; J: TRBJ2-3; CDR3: ASSMGLTDTQY
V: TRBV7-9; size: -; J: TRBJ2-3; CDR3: ASSPESSDTQY
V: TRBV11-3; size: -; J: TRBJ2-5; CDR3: ASSLGVAGGQETQY
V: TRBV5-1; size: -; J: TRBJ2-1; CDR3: ASSLAAGGPYNEQF
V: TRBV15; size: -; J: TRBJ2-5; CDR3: ATLEGGHQETQY
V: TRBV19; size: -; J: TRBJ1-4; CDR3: ASEIGELPDEKLF
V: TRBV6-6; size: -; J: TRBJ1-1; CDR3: ASSYPKQGFTEAF
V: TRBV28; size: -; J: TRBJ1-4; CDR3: ASSQEPDRGGEKLF
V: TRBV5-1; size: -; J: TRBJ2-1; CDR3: ASSLGGSGNEQF
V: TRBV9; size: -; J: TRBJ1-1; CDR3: ASSVTGNTEAF
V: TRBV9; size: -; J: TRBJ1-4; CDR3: ASSVPPGEKLF
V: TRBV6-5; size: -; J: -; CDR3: ASSYATSGRTEQF
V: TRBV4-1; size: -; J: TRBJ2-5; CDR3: ASSQDSKAGGPVETQY
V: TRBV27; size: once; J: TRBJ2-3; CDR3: ASSLRRITDTQY
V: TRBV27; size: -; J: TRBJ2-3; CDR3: ASSFRGGTQY
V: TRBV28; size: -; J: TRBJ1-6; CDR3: ASRGQPNSPLH
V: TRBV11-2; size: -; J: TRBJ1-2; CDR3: ASSLGANYGYT
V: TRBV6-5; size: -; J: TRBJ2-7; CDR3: ASSPSGTSAYEQY
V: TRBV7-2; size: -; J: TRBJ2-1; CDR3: ASSSLGLAGDEQF
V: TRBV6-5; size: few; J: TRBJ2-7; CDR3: ASSYSQGFGYEQY
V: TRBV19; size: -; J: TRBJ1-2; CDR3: ASSPTVLGGYT
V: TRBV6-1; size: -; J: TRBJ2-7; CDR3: ASSEGLAGVSYEQY
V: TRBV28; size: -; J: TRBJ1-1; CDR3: ASSPPGLTNTEAF
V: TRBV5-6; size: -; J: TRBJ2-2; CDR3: ASTPKENRYTGELF
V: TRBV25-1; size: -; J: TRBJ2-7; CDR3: ASSELRQGSYEQY
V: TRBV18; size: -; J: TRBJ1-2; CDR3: ASSPGQSNYGYT
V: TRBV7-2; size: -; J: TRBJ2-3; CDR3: ASSIYSGSGGTDTQY
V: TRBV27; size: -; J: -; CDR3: ASSFRSSYEQY
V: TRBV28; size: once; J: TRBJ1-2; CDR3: ASSLGQGVVT
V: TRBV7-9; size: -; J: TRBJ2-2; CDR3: ASREQTNGELF
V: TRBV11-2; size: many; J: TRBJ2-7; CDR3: ASSSRFGSLSYEQY
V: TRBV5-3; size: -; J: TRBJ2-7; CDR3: ARSRTSNHEQY
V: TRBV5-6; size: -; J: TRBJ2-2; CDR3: ASTFGAWTGDTGELF
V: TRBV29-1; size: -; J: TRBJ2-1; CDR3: SVDRQGWDNEQF
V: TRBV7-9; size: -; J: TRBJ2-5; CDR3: ASSVQMAQETQY
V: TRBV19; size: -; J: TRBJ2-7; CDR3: ASSTQGGAGYEQY
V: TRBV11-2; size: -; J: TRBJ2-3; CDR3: ASSTWSVSADTQY